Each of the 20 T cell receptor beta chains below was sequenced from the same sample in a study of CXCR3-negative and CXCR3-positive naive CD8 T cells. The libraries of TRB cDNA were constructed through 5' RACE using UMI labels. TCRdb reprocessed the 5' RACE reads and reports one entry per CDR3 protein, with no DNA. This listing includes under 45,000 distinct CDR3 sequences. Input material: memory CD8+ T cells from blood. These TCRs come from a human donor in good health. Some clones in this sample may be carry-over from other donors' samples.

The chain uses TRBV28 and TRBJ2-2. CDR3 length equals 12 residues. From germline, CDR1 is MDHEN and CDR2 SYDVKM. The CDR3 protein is CASSLVTGELFF.

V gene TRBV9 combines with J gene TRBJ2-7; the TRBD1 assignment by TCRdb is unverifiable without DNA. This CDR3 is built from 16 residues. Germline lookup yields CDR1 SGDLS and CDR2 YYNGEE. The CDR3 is CASSANRDRVSGEQYF.

CDR3 in amino acids: CASSRRAGANVLTF. The chain has TRBV14 and TRBJ2-6; TCRdb designates TRBD1, a call that cannot be tested without DNA. The CDR3 totals 14 residues. The germline V gene encodes CDR1 SGHDN and CDR2 FVKESK.

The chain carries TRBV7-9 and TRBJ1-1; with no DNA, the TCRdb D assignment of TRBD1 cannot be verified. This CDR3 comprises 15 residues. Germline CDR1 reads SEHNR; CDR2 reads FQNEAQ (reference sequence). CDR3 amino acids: CASSPNRGVNTEAFF.

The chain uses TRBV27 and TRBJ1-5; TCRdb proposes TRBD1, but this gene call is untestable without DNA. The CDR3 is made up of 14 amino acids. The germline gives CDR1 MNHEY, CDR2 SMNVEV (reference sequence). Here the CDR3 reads CASSLMPGGQPQHF.

CDR3 in amino acids: CASSLGPKDEQYF. J is TRBJ2-7 and V is TRBV7-3; checking the TCRdb D call of TRBD2 is not possible without DNA. This CDR3 has 13 residues. CDR1 and CDR2 (germline): SGHTA, FQGTGA. Together with reference TRBV7-3 and TRBJ2-7, the CDR3 gives the full variable domain: GAGVSQTPSNKVTEKGKYVELRCDPISGHTALYWYRQSLGQGPEFLIYFQGTGAADDSGLPNDRFFAVRPEGSVSTLKIQRTERGDSAVYLCASSLGPKDEQYFGPGTRLTVT.

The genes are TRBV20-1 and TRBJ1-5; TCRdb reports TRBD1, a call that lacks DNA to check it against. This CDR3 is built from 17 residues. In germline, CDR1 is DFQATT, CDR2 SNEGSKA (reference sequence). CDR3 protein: CSARDWEAGGSGQPQHF.

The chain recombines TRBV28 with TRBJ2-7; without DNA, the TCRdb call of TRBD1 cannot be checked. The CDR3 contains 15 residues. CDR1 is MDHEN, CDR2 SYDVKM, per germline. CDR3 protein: CASSFLAGALYEQYF. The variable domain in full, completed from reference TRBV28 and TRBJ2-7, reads DVKVTQSSRYLVKRTGEKVFLECVQDMDHENMFWYRQDPGLGLRLIYFSYDVKMKEKGDIPEGYSVSREKKERFSLILESASTNQTSMYLCASSFLAGALYEQYFGPGTRLTVT.

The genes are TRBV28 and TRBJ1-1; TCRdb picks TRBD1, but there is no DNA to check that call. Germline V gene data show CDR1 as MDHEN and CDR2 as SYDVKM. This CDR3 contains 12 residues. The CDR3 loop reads CASSRPGTEAFF.

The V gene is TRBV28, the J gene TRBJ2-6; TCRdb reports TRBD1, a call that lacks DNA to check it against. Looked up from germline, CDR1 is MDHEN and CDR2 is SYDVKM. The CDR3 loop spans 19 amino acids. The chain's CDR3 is CASRNILGDRGSGANVLTF.

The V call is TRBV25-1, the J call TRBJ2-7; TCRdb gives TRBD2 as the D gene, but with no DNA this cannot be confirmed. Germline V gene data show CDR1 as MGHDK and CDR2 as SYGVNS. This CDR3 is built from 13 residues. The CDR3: CASSGLGAYEQYF.

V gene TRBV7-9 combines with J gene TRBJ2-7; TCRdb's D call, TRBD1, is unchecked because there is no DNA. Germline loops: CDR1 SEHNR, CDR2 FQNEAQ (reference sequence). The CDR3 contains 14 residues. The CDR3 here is CASSLPGISYEQYF.

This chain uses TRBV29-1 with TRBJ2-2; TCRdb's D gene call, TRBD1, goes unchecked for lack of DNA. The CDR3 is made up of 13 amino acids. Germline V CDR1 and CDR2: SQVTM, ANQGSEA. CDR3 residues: CSVVGQNTGELFF.

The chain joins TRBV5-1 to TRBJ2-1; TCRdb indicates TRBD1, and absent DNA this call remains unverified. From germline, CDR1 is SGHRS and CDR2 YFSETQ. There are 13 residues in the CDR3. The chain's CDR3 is CASRQSGDNEQFF.

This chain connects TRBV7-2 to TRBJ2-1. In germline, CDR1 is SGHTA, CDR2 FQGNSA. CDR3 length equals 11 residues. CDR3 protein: CASTTVHEQFF.

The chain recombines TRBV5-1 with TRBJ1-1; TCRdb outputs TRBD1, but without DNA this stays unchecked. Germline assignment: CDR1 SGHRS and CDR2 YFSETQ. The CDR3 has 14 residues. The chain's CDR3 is CASNLNQPGYEAFF.

CDR3 loop: CASSRDRRGYTF. The V and J genes are TRBV4-1 and TRBJ1-2. The CDR3 is 12 amino acids. The germline gives CDR1 MGHRA, CDR2 YSYEKL.

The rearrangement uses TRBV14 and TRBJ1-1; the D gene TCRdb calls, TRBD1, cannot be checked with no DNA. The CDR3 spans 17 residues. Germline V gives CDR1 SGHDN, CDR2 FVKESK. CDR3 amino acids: CASSQPGQETMNTEAFF.

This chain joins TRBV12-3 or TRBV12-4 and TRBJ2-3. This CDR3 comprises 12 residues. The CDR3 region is CASSFSGDTQYF.

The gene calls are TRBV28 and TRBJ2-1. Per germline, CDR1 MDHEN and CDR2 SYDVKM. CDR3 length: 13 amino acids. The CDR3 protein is CASSTYSLNEQFF.